This T cell receptor (beta chain) was obtained from a study of cytomegalovirus exposure and HLA in healthy donors (dated by TCRdb to about 2017). Notes on the research overall: In an earlier analysis of under 750 of the donors, 276 Gb of sequence data and 120 million or so unique TCR beta sequences from 180 million or so T cells were reported. Among under 450 genotyped donors of the cohort, an average of about 240,000 unique TCR beta nucleotide sequences were sequenced per donor, roughly 20% of them non-productive. All discovery cohort repertoires had been generated on a single sequencing platform. Donor age, sex, ethnicity and CMV serostatus were compiled alongside the repertoire data. A later analysis re-analyzed previously published TCR beta repertoires from 500 to 700 donors and added high-resolution HLA genotyping to study TCR occurrence patterns. A later genetic analysis used genome-wide SNP genotypes for about three fifths of the 666 donors, treating that subset as a discovery cohort. To predict cytomegalovirus infection status, the study brought together high-throughput TCR immunosequencing, statistical association of individual TCRs with disease status, and machine learning. To decide whether each TCR beta V gene segment behaved as functional or pseudogenic, an earlier analysis of some 600 of the donors relied on high-throughput TCR beta sequencing. About five DR-DQ haplotypes were treated as single units for association and clustering because of strong linkage in the cohort. The genetic ancestry cluster associated with self-reported Caucasian donors included roughly four fifths of the roughly 400 genotyped donors. The study profiled the T cell repertoires of 666 subjects by immunosequencing and related them to cytomegalovirus serostatus. The study aimed to test whether cataloging public T cell receptors could reveal signatures of past pathogen exposure. An early release that covered fewer than 800 HLA-typed donors contained around 300 gigabases of sequencing data and tens of millions of unique TCR sequences. HLA typing included class I and class II loci at four-digit resolution. In the later analysis, no new phenotypic data were used to find candidate immune exposures; instead, reliance was placed on TCR beta sequences and their occurrence across donors. Along with the approximately 650-subject first cohort, a separate validation cohort of over 90 different subjects was used. Typing coverage differed by locus: A, B, C, DRB1 and DQB1 were typed in roughly 620-630 donors, DQA1 in 500 to 550, DPA1 in 600 to 610, and DPB1 in 472.

A remark on this clone: Its antigen remains undetermined. No base quality information exists; no much larger clone differs at one position.

The method was the immunoSEQ multiplex PCR assay. A mixture of 60 forward primers for TCR Vbeta segments and 13 reverse primers for TCR Jbeta segments was used in the multiplex PCR. The CDR3 region of rearranged TCR beta genes was amplified from genomic DNA by a multiplex PCR assay. On the Illumina HiSeq System, the amplified TCR beta libraries were sequenced as 87-base-pair reads. The authors' pipeline ran thus. In a later analysis, tens of millions of unique TCR beta chains were counted across the roughly 610 repertoires, and roughly 11 million of these chains were shared by at least two donors. Raw reads were error-corrected and collapsed into unique sequences by a nearest-neighbor algorithm in which closely related sequences were merged to remove PCR and sequencing errors. To assign V, D and J gene segments, CDR3 sequences were aligned to IMGT reference sequences. For a sequence to be retained, at least a six-nucleotide match to both a V gene segment and a J gene segment was required. A rearrangement counted as productive if the CDR3 had no stop codons and remained in frame with V and J, and every other rearrangement counted as non-productive. Following IMGT convention, CDR3 was defined as the stretch from the second conserved V-encoded cysteine up to the conserved J-encoded phenylalanine. The earlier analysis of some 580 of the donors excluded any sequence lacking an unambiguous match to a single V gene segment. An earlier analysis of just under 600 of the donors called V segments functional above 56.7% productive rearrangements and segregating when the between-donor standard deviation exceeded 5%. A statistical classification framework was built for diagnosing cytomegalovirus status from the catalog of TCR beta chain sequences. In a later analysis, V and J genes were assigned by comparing TCR nucleotide sequences against IMGT/GENE-DB human TR gene sequences. In a later analysis, CDR3 sequences and most-parsimonious VDJ recombination scenarios were assigned using the TCRdist pipeline. A later analysis defined each TCR beta chain by its CDR3 amino acid sequence plus V-gene family, and excluded reads lacking a unique V-gene family. As a way to deal with suspected cross-contamination and a sequencing artifact, a later analysis dropped over 550 nucleotide sequences that were highly shared and had low generation probability. A later analysis calculated a clonal expansion index for each public chain from normalized within-repertoire ranks of inferred template counts. A later analysis computed generation probabilities with a VDJ recombination model fitted to out-of-frame rearrangements, and checked the results against IGoR. Hypergeometric tests were used in a later analysis to score TCR-TCR, TCR-HLA and TCR-CMV co-occurrence, with a repertoire-size bias correction applied to the TCR pairs. A later analysis estimated false discovery rates by permuting HLA or CMV assignments 20 times. A later analysis grouped co-occurring TCRs with DBSCAN, adding TCRdist sequence similarity when clustering within HLA-allele-positive subsets. Repertoires with fewer than 30,000 or more than 120,000 public chains were left out of co-occurrence clustering, as were about 5 repertoires with anomalous nucleotide sharing. As stored in TCRdb, this immuneACCESS dataset retains in-frame rearrangements with V and J assigned. A fraction of the clones does not appear; measured against another copy, unresolved V genes explain less than half of the discrepancy, and the remainder lacks a known reason. The D gene and trimming were derived from the DNA, and the V and J assignments and clone size from that table. Across this sample there are some 90,000 clones, with approximately 74% seen only once. The ten largest make up around 14% of the sample.

General conclusions and limits of the study: The classifier was reported to diagnose cytomegalovirus status with high specificity and sensitivity in both the original and validation cohorts. Assigning TCR associations to individual alleles was difficult when HLA alleles, especially DR and DQ, strongly co-occurred. Most TCR sequences were seen in very few donors, while some public TCRs were found in many individuals. A further reported finding was that TCR beta sequences accurately predicted the HLA-A and HLA-B alleles for most subjects in the first cohort. A later analysis associated approximately 17,000 TCR beta sequences with specific HLA alleles at a false discovery rate of 0.05. Compared with equally common non-associated chains, HLA-associated TCR beta chains in a later analysis were more clonally expanded and had lower generation probabilities. An association between a missense DCLRE1C variant and V-gene and J-gene trimming of TCR beta chains was found in a later genetic analysis and replicated in an independent cohort. Sequencing depth was assumed to be roughly uniform across donors in the presence/absence analyses, though that assumption may not hold. Several of the top co-occurrence clusters appeared to be linked to parvovirus B19, influenza, CMV and Epstein-Barr virus, according to a later analysis. Correlated functional status among segregating V segments might be attributable to linkage disequilibrium, but an unknown experimental factor could not be ruled out. According to a later genetic analysis, donors in an Asian-associated ancestry cluster had fewer N-insertions in productive TCRs than the approximately 670-donor mean. Three of the identified cytomegalovirus-associated TCR beta chains were confirmed in vitro to be specific for cytomegalovirus antigens. The study listed 150 to 200 TCR beta chains as associated with cytomegalovirus. HLA typing was unavailable for some donors at each locus, so association tests used only the typed subset. According to the authors, the approach could potentially be generalized to other disease states and immunological phenotypes. The earlier analysis of approximately 560 of the donors excluded 15 to 20 rarely observed V segments, including chromosome 9 orphons, because counts were too low. CMV serostatus was the only immune exposure information available for the cohort. In a later analysis, most CMV-associated TCR beta chains were found to appear HLA-restricted, with HLA associations seemingly driven largely by CMV exposure. According to a later analysis, TCR association rates differed among HLA loci, with DRB1 alleles showing the most associated TCRs and HLA-C alleles showing the fewest. In an earlier analysis of roughly 560 of the donors, most TCR beta V segments were observed in productive rearrangements about 87% or about 30% of the time, broadly matching IMGT annotations. In this cohort, only TCR beta chains were sequenced, and detectable features were limited by the absence of alpha or paired-chain data. A cluster of highly shared sequence variants was judged likely to represent a technical artifact of the sequencing pipeline.

In total, 630 or so healthy bone marrow donors made up the cohort. All cohort members were sampled while nominally healthy, although unrecorded immune exposures were likely present. The donor tested CMV seropositive, placing the donor among the approximately 310 seropositive members of the cohort. A peripheral blood sample was collected from each donor, and TCR beta sequencing was performed on peripheral blood mononuclear cells. The Qiagen DNeasy Blood Extraction Kit was used to extract genomic DNA from the blood cell samples. What was sequenced was PBMCs. This clonotype originated in a woman in her sixties or seventies in good health and CMV-seropositive.

The sequence in DNA is TGCGCCAGCAGCCAGGAGGGACAGGGGTCCTACGAGCAGTACTTC. It encodes CASSQEGQGSYEQYF. The rearranged segments are TRBV4-3 and TRBJ2-7, with 10 junctional bases fitting TRBD1. From a lookup of the germline V gene, CDR1 and CDR2 are LGHNA and YSLEER. The V end gives up 3 bases and the J end 1 base, leaving 3 bases in the junction not matched to a gene. Counted from cysteine to phenylalanine, this CDR3 has 15 amino acids. This entry keeps only the CDR3 DNA: 45 bases, framed from base 1.